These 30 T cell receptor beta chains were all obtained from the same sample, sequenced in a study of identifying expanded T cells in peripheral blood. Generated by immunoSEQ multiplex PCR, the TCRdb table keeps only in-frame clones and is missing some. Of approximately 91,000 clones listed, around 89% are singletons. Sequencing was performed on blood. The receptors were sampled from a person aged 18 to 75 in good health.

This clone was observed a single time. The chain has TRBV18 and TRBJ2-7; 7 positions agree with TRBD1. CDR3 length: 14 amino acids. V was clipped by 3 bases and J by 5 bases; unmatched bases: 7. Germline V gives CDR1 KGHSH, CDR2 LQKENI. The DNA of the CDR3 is TGTGCCAGCTCACCGGGGGAAGGGGGCAACGAGCAGTACTTC. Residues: CASSPGEGGNEQYF.

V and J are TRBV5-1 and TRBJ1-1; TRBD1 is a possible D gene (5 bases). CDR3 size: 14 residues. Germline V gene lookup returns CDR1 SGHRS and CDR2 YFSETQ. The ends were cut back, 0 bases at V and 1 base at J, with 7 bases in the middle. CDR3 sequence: CASSLEGSNTEAFF. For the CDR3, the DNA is TGCGCCAGCAGCTTGGAGGGGTCGAACACTGAAGCTTTCTTT.

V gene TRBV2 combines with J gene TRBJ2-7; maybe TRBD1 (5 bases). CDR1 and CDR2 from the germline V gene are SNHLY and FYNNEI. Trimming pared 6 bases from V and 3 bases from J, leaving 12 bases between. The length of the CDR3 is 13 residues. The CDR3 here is CASSLTQGYEQYF. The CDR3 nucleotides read TGTGCCAGCAGCCTCACCCAGGGCTACGAGCAGTACTTC.

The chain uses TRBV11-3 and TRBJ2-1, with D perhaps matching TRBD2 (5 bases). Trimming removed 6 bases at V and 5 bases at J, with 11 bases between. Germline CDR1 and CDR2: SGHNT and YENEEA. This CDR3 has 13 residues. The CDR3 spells CASSPRDHNEQFF. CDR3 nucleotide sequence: TGTGCCAGCAGTCCACGGGATCACAATGAGCAGTTCTTC. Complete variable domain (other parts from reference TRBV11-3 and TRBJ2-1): EAGVVQSPRYKIIEKKQPVAFWCNPISGHNTLYWYLQNLGQGPELLIRYENEEAVDDSQLPKDRFSAERLKGVDSTLKIQPAELGDSAVYLCASSPRDHNEQFFGPGTRLTVL.

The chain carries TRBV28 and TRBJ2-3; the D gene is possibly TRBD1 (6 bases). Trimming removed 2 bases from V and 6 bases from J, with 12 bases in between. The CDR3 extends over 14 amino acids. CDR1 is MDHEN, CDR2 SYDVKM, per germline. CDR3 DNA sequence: TGTGCCAGCAGTTTAGGAACAGGGCGGGATACGCAGTATTTT. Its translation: CASSLGTGRDTQYF.

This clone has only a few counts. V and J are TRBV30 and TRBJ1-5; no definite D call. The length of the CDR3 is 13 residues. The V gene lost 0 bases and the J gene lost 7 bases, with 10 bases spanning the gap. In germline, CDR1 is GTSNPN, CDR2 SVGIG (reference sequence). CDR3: CAWSVTSHQPQHF. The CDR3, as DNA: TGTGCCTGGAGTGTTACCAGTCACCAGCCCCAGCATTTT. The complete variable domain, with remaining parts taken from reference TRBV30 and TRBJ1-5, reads SQTIHQWPATLVQPVGSPLSLECTVEGTSNPNLYWYRQAAGRGLQLLFYSVGIGQISSEVPQNLSASRPQDRQFILSSKKLLLSDSGFYLCAWSVTSHQPQHFGDGTRLSIL.

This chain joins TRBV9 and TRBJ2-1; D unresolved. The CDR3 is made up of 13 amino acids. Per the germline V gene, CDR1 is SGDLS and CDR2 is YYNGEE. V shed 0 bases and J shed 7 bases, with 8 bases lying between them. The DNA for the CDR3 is TGTGCCAGCAGCGTAGGTCAAAGTAATGAGCAGTTCTTC. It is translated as CASSVGQSNEQFF.

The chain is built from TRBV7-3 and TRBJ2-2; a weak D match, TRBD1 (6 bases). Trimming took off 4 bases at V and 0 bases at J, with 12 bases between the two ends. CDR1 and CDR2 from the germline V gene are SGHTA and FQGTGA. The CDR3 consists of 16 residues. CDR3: CASSSQGPANTGELFF. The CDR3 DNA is TGTGCCAGCAGCTCACAGGGCCCCGCGAACACCGGGGAGCTGTTTTTT.

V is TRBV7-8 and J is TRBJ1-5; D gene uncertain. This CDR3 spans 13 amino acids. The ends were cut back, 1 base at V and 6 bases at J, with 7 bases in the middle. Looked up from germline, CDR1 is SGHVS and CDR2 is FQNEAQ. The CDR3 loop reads CASSLVRSQPQHF. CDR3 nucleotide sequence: TGTGCCAGCAGCTTAGTTAGGTCTCAGCCCCAGCATTTT. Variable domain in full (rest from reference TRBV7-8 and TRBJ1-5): GAGVSQSPRYKVAKRGQDVALRCDPISGHVSLFWYQQALGQGPEFLTYFQNEAQLDKSGLPSDRFFAERPEGSVSTLKIQRTQQEDSAVYLCASSLVRSQPQHFGDGTRLSIL.

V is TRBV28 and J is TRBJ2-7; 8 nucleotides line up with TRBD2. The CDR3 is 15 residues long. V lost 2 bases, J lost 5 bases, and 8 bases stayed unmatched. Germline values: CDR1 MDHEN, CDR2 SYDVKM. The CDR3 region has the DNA TGTGCCAGCAGTTTACGAGGACTAGCAGAGCACGAGCAGTACTTC. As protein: CASSLRGLAEHEQYF.

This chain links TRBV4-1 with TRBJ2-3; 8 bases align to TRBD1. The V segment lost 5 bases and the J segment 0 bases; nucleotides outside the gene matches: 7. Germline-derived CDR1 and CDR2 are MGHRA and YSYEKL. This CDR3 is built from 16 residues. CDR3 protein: CASSSRTGTSTDTQYF. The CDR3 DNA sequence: TGCGCCAGCAGCTCCCGGACAGGGACTAGCACAGATACGCAGTATTTT.

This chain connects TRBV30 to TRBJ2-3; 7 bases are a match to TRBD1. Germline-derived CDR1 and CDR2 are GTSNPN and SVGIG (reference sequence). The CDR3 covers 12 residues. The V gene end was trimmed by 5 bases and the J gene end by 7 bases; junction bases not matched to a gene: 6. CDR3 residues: CAWDRVRNTQYF. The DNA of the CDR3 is TGTGCCTGGGACAGGGTGCGAAATACGCAGTATTTT.

CDR3 sequence (DNA): TGCGCCAGCAGCCAACCTTGGTTCACTGAAGCTTTCTTT. Its translation: CASSQPWFTEAFF. This chain uses TRBV4-1 with TRBJ1-1; D call uncertain. The CDR3 spans 13 residues. The V gene lost 2 bases and the J gene lost 4 bases, with 8 bases spanning the gap. Germline-derived CDR1 and CDR2 are MGHRA and YSYEKL.

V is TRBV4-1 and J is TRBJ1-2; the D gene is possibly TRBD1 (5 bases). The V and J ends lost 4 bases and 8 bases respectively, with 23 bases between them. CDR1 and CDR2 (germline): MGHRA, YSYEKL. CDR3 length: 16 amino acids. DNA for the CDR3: TGCGCCAGCAGCCCTTCTCGAATTCAGGGACTCCAGGGCTACACCTTC. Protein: CASSPSRIQGLQGYTF.

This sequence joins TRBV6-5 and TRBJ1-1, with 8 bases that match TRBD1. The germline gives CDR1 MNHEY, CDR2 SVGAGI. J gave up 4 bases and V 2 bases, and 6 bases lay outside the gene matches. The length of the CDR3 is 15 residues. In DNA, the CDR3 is TGTGCCAGCAGTTACATAGGCGGACAGGGCACTGAAGCTTTCTTT. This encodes CASSYIGGQGTEAFF.

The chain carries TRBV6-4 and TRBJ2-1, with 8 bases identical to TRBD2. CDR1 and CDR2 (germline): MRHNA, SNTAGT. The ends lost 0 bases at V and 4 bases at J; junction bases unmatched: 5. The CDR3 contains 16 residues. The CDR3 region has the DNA TGTGCCAGCAGTGACTCGCAGCGGGGGAGTTACAATGAGCAGTTCTTC. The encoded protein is CASSDSQRGSYNEQFF.

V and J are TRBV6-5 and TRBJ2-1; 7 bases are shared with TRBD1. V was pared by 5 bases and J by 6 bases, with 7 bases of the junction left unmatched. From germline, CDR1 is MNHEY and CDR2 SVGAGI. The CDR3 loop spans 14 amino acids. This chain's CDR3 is CASSDRWTGNEQFF. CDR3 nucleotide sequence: TGTGCCAGCAGTGACCGCTGGACAGGCAATGAGCAGTTCTTC.

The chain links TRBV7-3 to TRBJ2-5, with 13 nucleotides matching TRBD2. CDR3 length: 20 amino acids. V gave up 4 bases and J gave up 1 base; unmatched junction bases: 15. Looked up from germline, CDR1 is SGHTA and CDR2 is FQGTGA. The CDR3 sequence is CASSSTGLAGVGRVQETQYF. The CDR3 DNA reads TGTGCCAGCAGCTCAACCGGACTAGCGGGAGTCGGTCGCGTCCAAGAGACCCAGTACTTC.

The CDR3 DNA is TGTGCCAGCAGCGTGACAGGATTAACTTACAATGAGCAGTTCTTC. Translation: CASSVTGLTYNEQFF. The chain joins TRBV9 to TRBJ2-1, with D possibly being TRBD1 (6 bases). This CDR3 comprises 15 residues. The germline CDR1 and CDR2 sequences are SGDLS and YYNGEE. V was clipped by 2 bases and J by 4 bases, with 13 bases between them.

CDR3 nucleotides: TGCGCCAGCAGCCAAGATTGTAGCGGGAGGGATTTGGCCCATGAGCAGTTCTTC. Amino acid sequence: CASSQDCSGRDLAHEQFF. V gene TRBV4-3 combines with J gene TRBJ2-1; 11 bases fit TRBD2. CDR1 LGHNA and CDR2 YSLEER come from the germline V gene. With V trimmed by 0 bases and J by 8 bases, 12 bases remained unmatched. The CDR3 spans 18 residues.

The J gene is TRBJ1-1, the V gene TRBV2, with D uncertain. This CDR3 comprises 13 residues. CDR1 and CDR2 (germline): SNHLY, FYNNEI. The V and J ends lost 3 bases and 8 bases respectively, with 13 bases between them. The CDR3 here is CASSDRSLGEAFF. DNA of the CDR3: TGTGCCAGCAGTGATAGGAGTTTGGGGGAAGCTTTCTTT.

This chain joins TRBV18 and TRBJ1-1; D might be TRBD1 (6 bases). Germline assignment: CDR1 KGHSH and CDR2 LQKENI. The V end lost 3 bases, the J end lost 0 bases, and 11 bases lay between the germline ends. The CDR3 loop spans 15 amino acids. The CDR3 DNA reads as TGTGCCAGCTCACCTTACAGGGAGTTGAACACTGAAGCTTTCTTT. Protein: CASSPYRELNTEAFF.

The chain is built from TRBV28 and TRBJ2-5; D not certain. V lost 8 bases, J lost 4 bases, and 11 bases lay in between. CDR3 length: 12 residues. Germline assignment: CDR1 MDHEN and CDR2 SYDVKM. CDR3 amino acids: CASGVGTETQYF. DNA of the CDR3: TGTGCCAGCGGGGTTGGTACAGAGACCCAGTACTTC.

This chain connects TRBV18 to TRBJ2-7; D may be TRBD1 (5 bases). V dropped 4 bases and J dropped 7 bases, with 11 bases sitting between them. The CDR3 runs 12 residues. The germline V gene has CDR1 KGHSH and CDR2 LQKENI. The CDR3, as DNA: TGTGCCAGCTCACTATCGACAGCGGAGCAGTACTTC. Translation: CASSLSTAEQYF. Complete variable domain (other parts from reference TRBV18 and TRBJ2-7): NAGVMQNPRHLVRRRGQEARLRCSPMKGHSHVYWYRQLPEEGLKFMVYLQKENIIDESGMPKERFSAEFPKEGPSILRIQQVVRGDSAAYFCASSLSTAEQYFGPGTRLTVT.

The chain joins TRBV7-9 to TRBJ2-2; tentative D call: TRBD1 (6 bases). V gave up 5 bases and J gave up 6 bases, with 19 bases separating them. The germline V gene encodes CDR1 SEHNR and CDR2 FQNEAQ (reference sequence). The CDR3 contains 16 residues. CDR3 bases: TGTGCCAGCAGCCCCCGGGACGCCGAGGGGGCCGGGGAGCTGTTTTTT. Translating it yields CASSPRDAEGAGELFF.

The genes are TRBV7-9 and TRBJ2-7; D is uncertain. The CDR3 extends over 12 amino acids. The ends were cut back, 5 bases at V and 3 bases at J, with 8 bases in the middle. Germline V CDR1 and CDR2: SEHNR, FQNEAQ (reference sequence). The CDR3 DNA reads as TGTGCCAGCAGCCAAAGCCACTACGAGCAGTACTTC. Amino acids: CASSQSHYEQYF.

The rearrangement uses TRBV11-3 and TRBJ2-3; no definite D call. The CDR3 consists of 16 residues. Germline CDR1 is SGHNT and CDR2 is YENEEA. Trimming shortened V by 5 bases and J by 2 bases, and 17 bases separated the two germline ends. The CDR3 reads CASSPPGVPLTDTQYF. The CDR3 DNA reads TGTGCCAGCAGCCCCCCCGGAGTCCCCCTCACAGATACGCAGTATTTT.

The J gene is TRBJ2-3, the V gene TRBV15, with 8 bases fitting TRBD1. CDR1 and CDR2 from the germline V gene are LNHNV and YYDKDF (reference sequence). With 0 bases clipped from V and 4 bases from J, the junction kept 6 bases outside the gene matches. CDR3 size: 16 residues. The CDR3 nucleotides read TGTGCCACCAGCAGAGATCAAGGACAGGGTCCAGATACGCAGTATTTT. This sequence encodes CATSRDQGQGPDTQYF.

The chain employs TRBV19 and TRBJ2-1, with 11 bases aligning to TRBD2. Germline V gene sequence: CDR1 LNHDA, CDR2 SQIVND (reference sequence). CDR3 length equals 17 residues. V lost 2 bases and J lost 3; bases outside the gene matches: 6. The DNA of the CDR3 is TGTGCCAGTAGTATACGATCCCTAGCGGGAGGCTACAATGAGCAGTTCTTC. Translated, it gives CASSIRSLAGGYNEQFF.

The CDR3 is CASSPRDSETQYF. DNA for the CDR3: TGTGCCAGCAGTCCCCGGGACAGTGAGACCCAGTACTTC. The chain employs TRBV27 and TRBJ2-5, with 7 bases lining up with TRBD1. The J segment lost 5 bases and the V segment lost 5 bases, leaving 5 bases of the junction unmatched. Germline CDR1 and CDR2: MNHEY and SMNVEV (reference sequence). CDR3 length equals 13 residues.